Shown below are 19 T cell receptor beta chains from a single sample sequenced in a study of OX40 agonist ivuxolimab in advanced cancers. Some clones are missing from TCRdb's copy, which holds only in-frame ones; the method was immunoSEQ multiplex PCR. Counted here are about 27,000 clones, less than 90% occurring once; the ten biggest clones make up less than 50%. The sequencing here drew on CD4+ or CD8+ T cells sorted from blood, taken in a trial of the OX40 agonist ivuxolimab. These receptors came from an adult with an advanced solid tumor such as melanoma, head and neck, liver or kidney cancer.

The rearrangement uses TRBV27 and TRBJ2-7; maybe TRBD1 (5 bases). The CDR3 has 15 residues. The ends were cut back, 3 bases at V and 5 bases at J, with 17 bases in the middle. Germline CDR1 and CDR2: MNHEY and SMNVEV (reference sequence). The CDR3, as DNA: TGTGCCAGCAGTTTCTTAACAGGAATCGGTAACGAGCAGTACTTC. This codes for CASSFLTGIGNEQYF.

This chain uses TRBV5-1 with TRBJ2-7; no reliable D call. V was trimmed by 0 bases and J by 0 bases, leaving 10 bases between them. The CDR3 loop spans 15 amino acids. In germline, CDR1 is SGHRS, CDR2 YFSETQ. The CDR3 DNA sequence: TGCGCCAGCAGCTTGGTTGGCGGCAACTCCTACGAGCAGTACTTC. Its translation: CASSLVGGNSYEQYF.

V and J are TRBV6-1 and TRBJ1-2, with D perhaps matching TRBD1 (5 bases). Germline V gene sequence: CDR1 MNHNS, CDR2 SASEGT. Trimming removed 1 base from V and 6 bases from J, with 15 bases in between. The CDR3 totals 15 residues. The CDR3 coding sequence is TGTGCCAGCAGTGAAGAGGCGGCAGGGAGGAATGGCTACACCTTC. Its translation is CASSEEAAGRNGYTF.

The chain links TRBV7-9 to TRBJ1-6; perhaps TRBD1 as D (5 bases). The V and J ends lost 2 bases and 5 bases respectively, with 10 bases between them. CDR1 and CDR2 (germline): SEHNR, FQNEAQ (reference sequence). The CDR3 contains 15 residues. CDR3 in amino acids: CASSLFQGNNSPLHF. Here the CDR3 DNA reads TGTGCCAGCAGCTTATTCCAGGGAAATAATTCACCCCTCCACTTT.

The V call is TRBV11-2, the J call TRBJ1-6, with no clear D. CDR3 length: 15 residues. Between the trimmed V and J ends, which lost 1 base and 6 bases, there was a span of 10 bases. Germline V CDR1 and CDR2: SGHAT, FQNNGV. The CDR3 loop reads CASSLAPGFNSPLHF. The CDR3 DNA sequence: TGTGCCAGCAGCTTAGCCCCCGGGTTTAATTCACCCCTCCACTTT.

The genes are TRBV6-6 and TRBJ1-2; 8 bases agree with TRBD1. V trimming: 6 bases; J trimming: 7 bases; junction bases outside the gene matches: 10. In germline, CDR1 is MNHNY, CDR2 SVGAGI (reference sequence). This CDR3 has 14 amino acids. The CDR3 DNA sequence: TGTGCCAGCAGGTTATATCAGGGGGCCTTTGGCTACACCTTC. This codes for CASRLYQGAFGYTF.

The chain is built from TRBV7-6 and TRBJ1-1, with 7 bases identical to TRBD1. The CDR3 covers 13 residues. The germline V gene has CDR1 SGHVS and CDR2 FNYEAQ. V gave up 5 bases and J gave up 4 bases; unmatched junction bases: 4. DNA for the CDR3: TGTGCCAGCAGCCGACGACAGGGCACTGAAGCTTTCTTT. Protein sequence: CASSRRQGTEAFF.

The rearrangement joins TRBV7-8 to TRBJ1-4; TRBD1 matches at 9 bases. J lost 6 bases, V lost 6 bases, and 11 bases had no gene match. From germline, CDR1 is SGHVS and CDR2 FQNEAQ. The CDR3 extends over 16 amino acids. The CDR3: CASRQAWTGEDEKLFF. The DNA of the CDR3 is TGTGCCAGCAGGCAAGCCTGGACAGGGGAAGATGAAAAACTGTTTTTT.

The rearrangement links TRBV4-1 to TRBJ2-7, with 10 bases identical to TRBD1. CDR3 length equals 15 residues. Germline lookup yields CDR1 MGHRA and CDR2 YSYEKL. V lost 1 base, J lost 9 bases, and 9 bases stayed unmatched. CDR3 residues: CASSQVWTGGKSQYF. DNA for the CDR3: TGCGCCAGCAGCCAAGTGTGGACAGGGGGGAAATCGCAGTACTTC.

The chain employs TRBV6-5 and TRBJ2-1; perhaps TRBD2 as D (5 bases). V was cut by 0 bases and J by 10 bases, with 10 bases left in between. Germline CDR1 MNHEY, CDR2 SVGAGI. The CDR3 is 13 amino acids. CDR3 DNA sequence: TGTGCCAGCAGTTACTCGCGGGTGTGGGAGCAGTTCTTC. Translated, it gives CASSYSRVWEQFF.

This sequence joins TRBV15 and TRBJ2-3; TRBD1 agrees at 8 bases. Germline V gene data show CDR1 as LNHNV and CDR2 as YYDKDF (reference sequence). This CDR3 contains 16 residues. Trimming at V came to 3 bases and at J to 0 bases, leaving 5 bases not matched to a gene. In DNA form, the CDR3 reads TGTGCCACCAGCAGTGACCAGGGGGCGAGCACAGATACGCAGTATTTT. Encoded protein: CATSSDQGASTDTQYF.

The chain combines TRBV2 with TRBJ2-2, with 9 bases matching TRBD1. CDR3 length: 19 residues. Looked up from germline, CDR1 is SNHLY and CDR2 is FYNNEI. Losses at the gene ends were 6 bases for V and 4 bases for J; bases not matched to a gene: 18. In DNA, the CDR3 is TGTGCCAGCAGCGGAATTATTACAGGGGGCAGACGAGTCACCGGGGAGCTGTTTTTT. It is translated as CASSGIITGGRRVTGELFF.

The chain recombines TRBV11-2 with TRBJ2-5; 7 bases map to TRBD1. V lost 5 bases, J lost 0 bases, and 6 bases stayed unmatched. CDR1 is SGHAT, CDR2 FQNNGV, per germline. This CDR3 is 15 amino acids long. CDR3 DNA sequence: TGTGCCAGCAGCCCCCCGGGACAGTACCAAGAGACCCAGTACTTC. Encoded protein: CASSPPGQYQETQYF.

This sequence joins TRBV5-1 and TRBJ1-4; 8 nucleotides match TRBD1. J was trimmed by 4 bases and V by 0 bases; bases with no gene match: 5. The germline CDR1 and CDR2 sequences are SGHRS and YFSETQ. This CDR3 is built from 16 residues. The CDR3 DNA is TGCGCCAGCAGCTTGGGGGACAGGCACCTTAATGAAAAACTGTTTTTT. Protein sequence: CASSLGDRHLNEKLFF.

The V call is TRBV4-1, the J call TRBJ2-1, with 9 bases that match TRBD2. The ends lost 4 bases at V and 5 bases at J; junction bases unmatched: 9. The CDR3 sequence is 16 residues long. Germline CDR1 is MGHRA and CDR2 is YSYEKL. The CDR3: CASSRRAGGPDNEQFF. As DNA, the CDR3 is TGCGCCAGCAGCCGCCGGGCGGGGGGGCCAGACAATGAGCAGTTCTTC.

The CDR3 sequence: CASSFLAGGRKVEQYF. The CDR3 coding sequence is TGTGCCAGCAGTTTCCTAGCGGGGGGGCGAAAGGTCGAGCAGTACTTC. This rearrangement joins TRBV27 to TRBJ2-7, with TRBD2 identical over 12 bases. Trimming at V came to 3 bases and at J to 6 bases, leaving 9 bases not matched to a gene. Germline assignment: CDR1 MNHEY and CDR2 SMNVEV (reference sequence). The length of the CDR3 is 16 residues.

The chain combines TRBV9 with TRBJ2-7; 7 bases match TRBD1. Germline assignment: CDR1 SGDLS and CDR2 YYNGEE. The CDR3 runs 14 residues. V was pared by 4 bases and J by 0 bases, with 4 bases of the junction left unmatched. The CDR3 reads CASSLGQDSYEQYF. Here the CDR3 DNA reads TGTGCCAGCAGCCTAGGACAGGACTCCTACGAGCAGTACTTC.

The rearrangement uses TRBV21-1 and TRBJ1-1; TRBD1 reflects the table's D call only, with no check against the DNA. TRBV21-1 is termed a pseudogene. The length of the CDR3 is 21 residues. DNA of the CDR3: TGTGCCAGCAGCCGGCAAAGAGGGGGCCCACAGAATAACAACAGGCCCACTGAAGCTTTCTTT. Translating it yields CASSRQRGGPQNNNRPTEAFF.

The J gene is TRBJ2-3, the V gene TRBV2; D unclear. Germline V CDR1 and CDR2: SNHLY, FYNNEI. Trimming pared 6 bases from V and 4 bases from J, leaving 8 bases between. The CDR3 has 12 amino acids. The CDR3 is CASSSPADTQYF. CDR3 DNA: TGTGCCAGCAGCTCCCCGGCAGATACGCAGTATTTT.